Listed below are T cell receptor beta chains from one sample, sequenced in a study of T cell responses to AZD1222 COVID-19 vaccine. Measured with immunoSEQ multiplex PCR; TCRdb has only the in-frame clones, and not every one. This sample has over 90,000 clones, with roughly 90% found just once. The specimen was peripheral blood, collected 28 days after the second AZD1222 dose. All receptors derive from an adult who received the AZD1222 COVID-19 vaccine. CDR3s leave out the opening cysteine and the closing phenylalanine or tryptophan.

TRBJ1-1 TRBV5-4 ASSPQTVNTEAF
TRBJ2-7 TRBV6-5 ASYRNGGYEQY
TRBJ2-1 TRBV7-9 ASSLWDEQF
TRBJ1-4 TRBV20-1 SAGGWEKLF
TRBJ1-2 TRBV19 ASSIDREGGYT
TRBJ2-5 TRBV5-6 ASSSLETQY
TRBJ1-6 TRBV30 AWRRRDGNSPLH
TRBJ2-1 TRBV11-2 ASSLEALNEQF
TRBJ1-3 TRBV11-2 ASSLAYSGNTIY
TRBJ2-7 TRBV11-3 ASSSPGGLPYEQY
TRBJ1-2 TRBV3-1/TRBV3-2 ASSQAGMAVTYT
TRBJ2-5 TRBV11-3 ASSLEGQAQETQY
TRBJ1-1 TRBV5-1 ASSLGQDMNTEAF
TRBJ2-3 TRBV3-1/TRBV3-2 ASSQTGTDTQY
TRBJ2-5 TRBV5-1 ASSLVPTPQETQY
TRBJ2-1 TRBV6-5 ASSRFAGGEQF
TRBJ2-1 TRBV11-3 ASSRTRLNEQF
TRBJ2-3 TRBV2 ASSSKRGGPDTQY
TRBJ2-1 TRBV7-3 ASSPMDRVRGNEQF
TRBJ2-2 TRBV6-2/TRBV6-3 ASSYPSGSNTGELF
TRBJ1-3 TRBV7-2 ASSTTAGNTIY
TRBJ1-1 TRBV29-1 SVGVFRNTEAF
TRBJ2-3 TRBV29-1 SETSGDTQY
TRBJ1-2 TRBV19 ASSRAPDNYGYT
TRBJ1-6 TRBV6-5 ASSYSPGSGSPLH
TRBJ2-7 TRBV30 AWSGGAAYEQY
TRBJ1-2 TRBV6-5 ASRPTENTYGYT
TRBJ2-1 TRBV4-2 ASSQESLAGARPGQF
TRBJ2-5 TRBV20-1 AGGTEETQY
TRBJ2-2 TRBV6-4 ASSEQPSNTGELF
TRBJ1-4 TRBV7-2 ASSSQGRPNEKLF
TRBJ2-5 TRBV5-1 ASSLLETQY
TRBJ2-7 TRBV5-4 ASSLAQGAGDDEQY
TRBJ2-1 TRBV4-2 ASSRPGQGKNEQF
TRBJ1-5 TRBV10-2 ASSETGSNQPQH
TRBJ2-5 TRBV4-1 ASSQGQQSSQETQY
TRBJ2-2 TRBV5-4 ASSPRKEGVGTGELF
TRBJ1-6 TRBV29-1 SVGLGGVDSPLH
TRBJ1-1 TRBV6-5 ASSSQGQVTEAF
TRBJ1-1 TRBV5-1 ASSFQGKEAF
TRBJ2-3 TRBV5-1 ASSFSTDTQY
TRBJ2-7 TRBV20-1 SASSEVYEQY
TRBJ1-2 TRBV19 ASSMDGYYGYT
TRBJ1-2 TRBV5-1 ASSLYGRPNYGYT
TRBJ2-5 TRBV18 ASSPPSVQETQY
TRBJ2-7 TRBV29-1 SVVSGEHYEQY
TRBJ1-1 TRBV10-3 AISAGRDTEAF
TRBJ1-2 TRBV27 ASSFNSGGYGYT
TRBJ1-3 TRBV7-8 ASSFGWGDGSGNTIY
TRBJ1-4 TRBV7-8 ASSLERGAVEKLF
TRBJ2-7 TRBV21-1 ASSASRGERISEQY
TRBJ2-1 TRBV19 ASSSRLAGGREQF
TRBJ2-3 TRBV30 AWSVGLAEEY
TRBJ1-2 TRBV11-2 ASSQVGPRGYT
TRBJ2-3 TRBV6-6 ASERLADFTDTQY
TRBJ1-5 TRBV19 ASSISGQPQH
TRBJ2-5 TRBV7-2 ASSPTGQGARSQY